This record concerns one T cell receptor (beta chain) sequence. Antigen: not known. The sample comes from a study of T cell responses to AZD1222 COVID-19 vaccine. Regarding the study as a whole: Baseline seropositivity occurred in only a handful of AZD1222 recipients. After the peak T cell response, and only then, were repertoires sampled. The donor group comprised mostly white British people and more females; the analysis possibly underestimated clonal diversity.

This CDR3 contains 15 residues. The germline CDR1 and CDR2 sequences are MNHEY and SMNVEV (reference sequence). Germline trimming cut 4 bases from V and 9 bases from J; bases unmatched to any gene: 11. Assay: immunoSEQ multiplex PCR; the TCRdb copy retains only in-frame clones and omits some. In the table there are about 150,000 clones, around 88% of which are singletons. The gene calls are TRBV27 and TRBJ2-1; 8 bases are shared with TRBD1. The TCR sequence derives from an adult in good health. The sequencing used peripheral blood, collected on day 0 of AZD1222 vaccination. The CDR3 region has the DNA TGTGCCAGCAGTTCCGAAGGACAGGGTCAAAGTGAGCAGTTCTTC. Translation: CASSSEGQGQSEQFF.